Below, 12 T cell receptor beta chains from the same sample are listed, as sequenced in a study of monozygotic twins with inflammatory bowel disease. Reanalyzing the 5' RACE reads, TCRdb keeps one entry per CDR3 protein, without DNA. The specimen's table records 150,000 to 200,000 distinct CDR3 sequences. The specimen was blood. These TCRs come from a human donor with ulcerative colitis or Crohn's disease, or a healthy co-twin of an affected twin (not recorded which).

The chain links TRBV14 to TRBJ1-2. The germline gives CDR1 SGHDN, CDR2 FVKESK. CDR3 length: 15 residues. CDR3 residues: CASSQVGLKNYGYTF. The full variable domain, completed using reference TRBV14 and TRBJ1-2, is EAGVTQFPSHSVIEKGQTVTLRCDPISGHDNLYWYRRVMGKEIKFLLHFVKESKQDESGMPNNRFLAERTGGTYSTLKVQPAELEDSGVYFCASSQVGLKNYGYTFGSGTRLTVV.

The chain links TRBV20-1 to TRBJ1-5; no DNA is available, so the TRBD1 call from TCRdb remains unchecked. CDR1 is DFQATT, CDR2 SNEGSKA, per germline (reference sequence). The CDR3 runs 15 residues. CDR3 residues: CSASLGGFSNQPQHF.

This chain connects TRBV7-3 to TRBJ2-1; TCRdb names TRBD1, which stays unverified in the absence of DNA. There are 13 residues in the CDR3. Germline CDR1 SGHTA, CDR2 FQGTGA. Here the CDR3 reads CASSLSYYNEQFF.

This chain joins TRBV11-2 and TRBJ1-1; the TCRdb call, TRBD1, lacks DNA for checking. Germline-derived CDR1 and CDR2 are SGHAT and FQNNGV. This CDR3 comprises 18 residues. This CDR3 is CASNPSPGTGTIRAEAFF.

This sequence joins TRBV6-1 and TRBJ2-5; TCRdb reports TRBD1, a call that lacks DNA to check it against. CDR1 is MNHNS and CDR2 is SASEGT in the germline V gene. The CDR3 is 16 amino acids. The CDR3 sequence: CASSESVGNRDETQYF.

The chain combines TRBV21-1 with TRBJ2-1; TCRdb picks TRBD1, but there is no DNA to check that call. TRBV21-1 is an annotated pseudogene. The CDR3 extends over 16 amino acids. The CDR3 loop reads CASSKATSYKGLTQFF.

This sequence joins TRBV20-1 and TRBJ1-2; TCRdb names TRBD1, which stays unverified in the absence of DNA. The germline V gene encodes CDR1 DFQATT and CDR2 SNEGSKA (reference sequence). The CDR3 is made up of 14 amino acids. CDR3 region: CSAAYRGLYYGYTF.

This chain links TRBV11-1 with TRBJ2-7. The CDR3 loop spans 15 amino acids. The germline V gene encodes CDR1 SGHAT and CDR2 FQDESV (reference sequence). The CDR3 region is CASSLIDASSYEQYF.

The chain employs TRBV25-1 and TRBJ2-1. Germline V gene lookup returns CDR1 MGHDK and CDR2 SYGVNS. This CDR3 spans 11 amino acids. CDR3 amino acids: CASRDANEQFF.

V and J are TRBV6-5 and TRBJ1-1. Germline V gene data show CDR1 as MNHEY and CDR2 as SVGAGI. This CDR3 spans 13 amino acids. The CDR3 is CAASQRLNTEAFF.

This rearrangement joins TRBV7-8 to TRBJ2-1. The CDR3 contains 16 residues. Germline V gives CDR1 SGHVS, CDR2 FQNEAQ. CDR3 in amino acids: CASSPATLSSYNEQFF.

The chain links TRBV7-9 to TRBJ2-1; checking the TCRdb D call of TRBD1 is not possible without DNA. The CDR3 runs to 14 residues. Germline loops: CDR1 SEHNR, CDR2 FQNEAQ (reference sequence). The CDR3 protein is CASSPFTGADEQFF.